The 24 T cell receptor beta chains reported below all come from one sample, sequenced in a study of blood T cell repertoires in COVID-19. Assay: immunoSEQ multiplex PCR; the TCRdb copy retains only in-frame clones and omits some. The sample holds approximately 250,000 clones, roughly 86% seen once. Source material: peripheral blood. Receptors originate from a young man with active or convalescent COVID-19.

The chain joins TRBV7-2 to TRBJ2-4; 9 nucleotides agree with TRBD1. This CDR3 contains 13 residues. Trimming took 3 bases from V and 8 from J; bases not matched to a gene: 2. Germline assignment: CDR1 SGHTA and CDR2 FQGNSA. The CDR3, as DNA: TGTGCCAGCAGCTTGCGGACAGGGGACATTCAGTACTTC. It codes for CASSLRTGDIQYF.

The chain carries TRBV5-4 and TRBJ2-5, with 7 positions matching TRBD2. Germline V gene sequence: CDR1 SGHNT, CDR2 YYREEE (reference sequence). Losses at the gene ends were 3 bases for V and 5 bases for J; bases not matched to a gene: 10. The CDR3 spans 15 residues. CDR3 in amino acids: CASSWWGGNLETQYF. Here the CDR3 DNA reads TGTGCCAGCAGCTGGTGGGGGGGGAACCTGGAGACCCAGTACTTC.

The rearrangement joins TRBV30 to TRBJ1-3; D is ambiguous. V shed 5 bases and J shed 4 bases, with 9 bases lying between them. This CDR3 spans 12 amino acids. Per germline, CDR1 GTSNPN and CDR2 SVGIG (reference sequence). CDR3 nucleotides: TGTGCCTGGCTGAGCGGGGGAAACACCATATATTTT. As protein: CAWLSGGNTIYF.

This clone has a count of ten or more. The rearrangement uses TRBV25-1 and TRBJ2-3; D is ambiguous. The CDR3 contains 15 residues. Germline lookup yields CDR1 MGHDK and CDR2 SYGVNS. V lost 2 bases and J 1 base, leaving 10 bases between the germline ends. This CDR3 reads CASSESRIGTDTQYF. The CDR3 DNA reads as TGTGCCAGCAGTGAAAGCAGGATAGGCACAGATACGCAGTATTTT.

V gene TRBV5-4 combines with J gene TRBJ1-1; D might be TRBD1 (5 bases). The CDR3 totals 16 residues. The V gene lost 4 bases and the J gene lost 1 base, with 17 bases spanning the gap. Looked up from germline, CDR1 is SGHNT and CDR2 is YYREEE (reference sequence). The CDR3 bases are TGTGCCAGCAGCCCCCAGTGGGCAGGGAAGAACACTGAAGCTTTCTTT. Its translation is CASSPQWAGKNTEAFF.

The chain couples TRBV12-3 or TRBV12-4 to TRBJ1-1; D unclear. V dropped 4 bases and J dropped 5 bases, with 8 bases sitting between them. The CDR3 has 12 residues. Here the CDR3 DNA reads TGTGCCAGCAGTTCCCAGGAAACTGAAGCTTTCTTT. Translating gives CASSSQETEAFF.

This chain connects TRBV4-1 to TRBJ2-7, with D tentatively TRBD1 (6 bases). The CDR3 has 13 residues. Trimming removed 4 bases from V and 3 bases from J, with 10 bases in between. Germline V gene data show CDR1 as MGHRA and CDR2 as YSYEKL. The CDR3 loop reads CASSLGQNYEQYF. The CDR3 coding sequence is TGCGCCAGCAGCCTCGGACAGAACTACGAGCAGTACTTC.

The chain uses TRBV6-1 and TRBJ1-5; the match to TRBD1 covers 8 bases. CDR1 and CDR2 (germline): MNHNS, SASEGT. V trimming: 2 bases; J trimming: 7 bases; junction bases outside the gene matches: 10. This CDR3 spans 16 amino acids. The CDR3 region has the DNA TGTGCCAGCAGTGAACAGACCGGGACAGGATACCAGCCCCAGCATTTT. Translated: CASSEQTGTGYQPQHF.

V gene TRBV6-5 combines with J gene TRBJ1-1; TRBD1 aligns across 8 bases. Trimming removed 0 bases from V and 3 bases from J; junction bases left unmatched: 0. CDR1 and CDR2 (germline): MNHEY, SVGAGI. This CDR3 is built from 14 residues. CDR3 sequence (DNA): TGTGCCAGCAGTTACTCGACAGGGGACACTGAAGCTTTCTTT. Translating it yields CASSYSTGDTEAFF.

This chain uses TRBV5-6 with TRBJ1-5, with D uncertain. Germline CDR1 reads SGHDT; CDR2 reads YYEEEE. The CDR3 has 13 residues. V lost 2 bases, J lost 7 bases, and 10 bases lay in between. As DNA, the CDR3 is TGTGCCAGCAGCTTCGGGGTGGGACAGCCCCAGCATTTT. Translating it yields CASSFGVGQPQHF.

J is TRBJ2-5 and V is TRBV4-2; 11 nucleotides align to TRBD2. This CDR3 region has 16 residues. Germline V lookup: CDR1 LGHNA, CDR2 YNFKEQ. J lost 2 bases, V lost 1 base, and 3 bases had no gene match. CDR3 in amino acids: CASSQGLAGGQETQYF. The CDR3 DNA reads TGTGCCAGCAGCCAAGGATTAGCGGGGGGGCAAGAGACCCAGTACTTC.

CDR3 coding DNA: TGTGCCAGCAGCCCTGGGCGGGGGGTCCCAGTCTCGAGCTCCTACAATGAGCAGTTCTTC. Its protein product is CASSPGRGVPVSSSYNEQFF. The chain combines TRBV11-3 with TRBJ2-1; 8 nucleotides align to TRBD2. The ends lost 5 bases at V and 0 bases at J; junction bases unmatched: 18. The CDR3 runs 20 residues. The germline V gene has CDR1 SGHNT and CDR2 YENEEA.

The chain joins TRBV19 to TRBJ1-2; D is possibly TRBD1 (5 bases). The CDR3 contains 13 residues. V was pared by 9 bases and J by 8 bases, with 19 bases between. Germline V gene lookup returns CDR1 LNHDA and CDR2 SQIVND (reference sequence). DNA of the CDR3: TGTGCCAGCAGCCCGGGGGGGGACGTAGGCTACACCTTC. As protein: CASSPGGDVGYTF. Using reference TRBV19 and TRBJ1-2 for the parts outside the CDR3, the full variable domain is DGGITQSPKYLFRKEGQNVTLSCEQNLNHDAMYWYRQDPGQGLRLIYYSQIVNDFQKGDIAEGYSVSREKKESFPLTVTSAQKNPTAFYLCASSPGGDVGYTFGSGTRLTVV.

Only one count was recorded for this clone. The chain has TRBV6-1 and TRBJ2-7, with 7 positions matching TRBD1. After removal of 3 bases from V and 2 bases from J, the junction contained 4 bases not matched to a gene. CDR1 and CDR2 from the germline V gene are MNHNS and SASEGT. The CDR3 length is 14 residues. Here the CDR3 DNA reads TGTGCCAGCAGTGACAGGGGGTCAACCTACGAGCAGTACTTC. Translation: CASSDRGSTYEQYF.

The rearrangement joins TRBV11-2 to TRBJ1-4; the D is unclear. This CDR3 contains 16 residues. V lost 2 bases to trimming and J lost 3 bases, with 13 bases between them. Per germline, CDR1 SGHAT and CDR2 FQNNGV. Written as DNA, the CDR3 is TGTGCCAGCAGCTTATCCGCAGTTCAGGCTAATGAAAAACTGTTTTTT. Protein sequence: CASSLSAVQANEKLFF. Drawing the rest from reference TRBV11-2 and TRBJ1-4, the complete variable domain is EAGVAQSPRYKIIEKRQSVAFWCNPISGHATLYWYQQILGQGPKLLIQFQNNGVVDDSQLPKDRFSAERLKGVDSTLKIQPAKLEDSAVYLCASSLSAVQANEKLFFGSGTQLSVL.

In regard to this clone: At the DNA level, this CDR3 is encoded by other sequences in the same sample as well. The CDR3 region is CASSQAGSNQPQHF. The CDR3 DNA follows: TGTGCCAGCAGCCAAGCGGGTTCAAATCAGCCCCAGCATTTT. The V and J genes are TRBV3-1 (or the pseudogene TRBV3-2) and TRBJ1-5; no clear D gene. The CDR3 contains 14 residues. The germline V gene encodes CDR1 LGHDT and CDR2 YNNKEL (reference sequence). Trimming left V 1 base short and J 4 bases short, with 8 bases between.

CDR3 in DNA: TGTGCCAGCAGTTACCCTATCCCGAATCGACAGGGGGATAACAATGAGCAGTTCTTC. Amino acids: CASSYPIPNRQGDNNEQFF. This rearrangement joins TRBV6-7 to TRBJ2-1; 9 bases are a match to TRBD1. TRBV6-7 is an open reading frame, and its role is uncertain. Trimming cost V 2 bases and J 5 bases; bases outside gene matches: 16. The CDR3 is 19 residues long.

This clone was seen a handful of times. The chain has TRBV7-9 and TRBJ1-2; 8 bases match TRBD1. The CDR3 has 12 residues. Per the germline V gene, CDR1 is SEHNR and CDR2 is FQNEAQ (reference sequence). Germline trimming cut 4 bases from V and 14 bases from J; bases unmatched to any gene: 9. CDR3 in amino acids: CASSYRDRSNTF. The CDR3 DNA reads TGTGCCAGCAGCTACCGGGACAGGTCGAATACCTTC.

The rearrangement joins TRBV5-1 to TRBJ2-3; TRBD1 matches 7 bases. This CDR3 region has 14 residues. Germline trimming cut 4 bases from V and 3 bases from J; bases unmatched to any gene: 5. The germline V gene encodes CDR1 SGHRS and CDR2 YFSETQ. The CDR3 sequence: CASSKGQETDTQYF. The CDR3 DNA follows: TGCGCCAGCAGCAAAGGACAGGAGACAGATACGCAGTATTTT.

The CDR3 bases are TGTGCCAGCAGTATACAGGGGCTGAACACTGAAGCTTTCTTT. Protein: CASSIQGLNTEAFF. J is TRBJ1-1 and V is TRBV2; 7 bases match TRBD1. There are 14 residues in the CDR3. V lost 5 bases, J lost 0 bases, and 3 bases stayed unmatched. From germline, CDR1 is SNHLY and CDR2 FYNNEI.

The CDR3 region is CASSRTGWVEKLFF. CDR3 nucleotides: TGTGCCAGCAGCCGGACAGGGTGGGTTGAAAAACTGTTTTTT. The chain combines TRBV6-5 with TRBJ1-4; 8 positions agree with TRBD1. The CDR3 runs 14 residues. Germline lookup yields CDR1 MNHEY and CDR2 SVGAGI. The ends lost 6 bases at V and 7 bases at J; junction bases unmatched: 7.

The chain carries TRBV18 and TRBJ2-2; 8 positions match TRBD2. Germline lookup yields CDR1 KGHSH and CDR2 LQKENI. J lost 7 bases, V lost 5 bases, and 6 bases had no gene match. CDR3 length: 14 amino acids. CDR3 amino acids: CASSTGTSVGELFF. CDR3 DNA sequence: TGTGCCAGCTCAACCGGGACTAGTGTCGGGGAGCTGTTTTTT.

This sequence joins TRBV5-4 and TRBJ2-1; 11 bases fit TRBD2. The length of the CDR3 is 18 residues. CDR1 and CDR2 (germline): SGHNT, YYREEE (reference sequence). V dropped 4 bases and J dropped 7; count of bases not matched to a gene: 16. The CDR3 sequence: CASSPIPVAGGSGNEQFF. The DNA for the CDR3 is TGTGCCAGCAGCCCAATTCCCGTAGCGGGAGGGTCGGGTAATGAGCAGTTCTTC.

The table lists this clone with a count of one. CDR3 amino acids: CASSLRVTNEKLFF. CDR3 sequence (DNA): TGTGCCAGCAGCTTGAGGGTTACTAATGAAAAACTGTTTTTT. The gene calls are TRBV7-9 and TRBJ1-4; D not certain. The CDR3 runs to 14 residues. Germline V CDR1 and CDR2: SEHNR, FQNEAQ (reference sequence). V lost 3 bases to trimming and J lost 2 bases, with 7 bases between them.